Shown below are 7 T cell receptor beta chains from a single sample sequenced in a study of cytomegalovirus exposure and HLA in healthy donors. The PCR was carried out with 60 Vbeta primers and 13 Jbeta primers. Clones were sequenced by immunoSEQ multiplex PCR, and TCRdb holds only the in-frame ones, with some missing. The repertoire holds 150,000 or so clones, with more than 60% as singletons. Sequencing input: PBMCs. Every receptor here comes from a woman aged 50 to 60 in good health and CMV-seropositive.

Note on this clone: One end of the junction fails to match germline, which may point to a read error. The chain's CDR3 is CASSLEELGGEQFF. CDR3 nucleotide sequence: TGTGCTAGCAGCTTAGAGGAGTTAGGCGGTGAGCAGTTCTTC. The chain is built from TRBV7-7 and TRBJ2-1; D gene ambiguous. From germline, CDR1 is SSHAT and CDR2 FNYEAQ (reference sequence). The CDR3 sequence is 14 residues long.

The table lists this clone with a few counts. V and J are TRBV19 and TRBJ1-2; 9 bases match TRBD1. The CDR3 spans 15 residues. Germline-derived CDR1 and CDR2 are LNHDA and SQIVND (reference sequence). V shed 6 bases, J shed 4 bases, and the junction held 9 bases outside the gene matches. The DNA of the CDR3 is TGTGCCAGTAGAACCCCGGGACAGGGTATCTATGGCTACACCTTC. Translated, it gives CASRTPGQGIYGYTF.

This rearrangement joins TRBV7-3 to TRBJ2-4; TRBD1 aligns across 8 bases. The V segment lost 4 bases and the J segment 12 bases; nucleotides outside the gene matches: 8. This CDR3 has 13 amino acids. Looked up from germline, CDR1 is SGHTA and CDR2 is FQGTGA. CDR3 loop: CASSSGTGTGQYF. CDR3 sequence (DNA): TGTGCCAGCAGCTCCGGGACAGGCACCGGTCAGTACTTC.

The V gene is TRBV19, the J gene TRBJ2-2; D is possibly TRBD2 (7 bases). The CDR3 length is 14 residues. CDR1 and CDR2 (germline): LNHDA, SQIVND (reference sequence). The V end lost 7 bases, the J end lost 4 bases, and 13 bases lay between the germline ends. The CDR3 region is CASNRGGSTGELFF. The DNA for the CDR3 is TGTGCCAGTAATAGGGGGGGGTCCACCGGGGAGCTGTTTTTT. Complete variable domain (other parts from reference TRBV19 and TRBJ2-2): DGGITQSPKYLFRKEGQNVTLSCEQNLNHDAMYWYRQDPGQGLRLIYYSQIVNDFQKGDIAEGYSVSREKKESFPLTVTSAQKNPTAFYLCASNRGGSTGELFFGEGSRLTVL.

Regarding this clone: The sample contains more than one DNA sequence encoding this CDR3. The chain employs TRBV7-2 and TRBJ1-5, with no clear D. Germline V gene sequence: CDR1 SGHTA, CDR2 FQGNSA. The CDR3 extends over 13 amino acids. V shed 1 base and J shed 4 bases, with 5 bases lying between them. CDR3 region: CASSLGRNQPQHF. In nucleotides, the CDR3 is TGTGCCAGCAGCTTAGGGCGGAATCAGCCCCAGCATTTT.

The CDR3 sequence is CASSAYDSGSYEQYF. In DNA form, the CDR3 reads TGTGCCAGCTCAGCTTACGACAGTGGCTCCTACGAGCAGTACTTC. The chain has TRBV7-2 and TRBJ2-7, with D possibly TRBD1 on 5 matching bases. Trimming shortened V by 8 bases and J by 0 bases, and 17 bases separated the two germline ends. This CDR3 spans 15 amino acids. CDR1 and CDR2 (germline): SGHTA, FQGNSA.

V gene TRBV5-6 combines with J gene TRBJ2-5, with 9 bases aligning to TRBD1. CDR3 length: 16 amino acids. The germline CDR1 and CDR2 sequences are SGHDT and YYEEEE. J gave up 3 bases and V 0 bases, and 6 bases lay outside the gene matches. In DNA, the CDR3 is TGTGCCAGCAGCTTGGGGGACAGGGCCTCCAAAGAGACCCAGTACTTC. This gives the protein CASSLGDRASKETQYF.